A single sample gave rise to the 13 T cell receptor beta chains below, sequenced in a study of T-cell memory formation after mild COVID-19. TCRdb re-called the 5' RACE reads through MiXCR, storing one row per CDR3 protein. The data contain about 210,000 distinct CDR3 sequences, around 30% of them singletons. The sequenced sample was PBMCs or a T cell subset sorted from them (not recorded which). The receptors come from an adult woman who had mild COVID-19 (a few samples of this study predate the infection). Cell type and time point are not known.

V usage is TRBV7-6 and J usage is TRBJ2-3; a possible D gene is TRBD1 (5 bases). The CDR3 runs 15 residues. Trimming took off 5 bases at V and 4 bases at J, with 16 bases between the two ends. CDR1 and CDR2 from the germline V gene are SGHVS and FNYEAQ. This CDR3 reads CASSPSGLGADTQYF. CDR3 nucleotides: TGTGCCAGCAGCCCCTCCGGCCTAGGGGCAGATACGCAGTATTTT.

This clonotype was counted between two and nine times. This chain uses TRBV29-1 with TRBJ2-1, with TRBD2 identical over 8 bases. The V segment lost 6 bases and the J segment 9 bases; nucleotides outside the gene matches: 4. Germline CDR1 and CDR2: SQVTM and ANQGSEA. This CDR3 is built from 11 residues. DNA for the CDR3: TGCAGCGTCAGACTAGCGTTTGAGCAGTTCTTC. It specifies CSVRLAFEQFF.

This rearrangement joins TRBV7-9 to TRBJ2-2, with TRBD1 matching over 7 bases. The CDR3 runs to 14 residues. V was pared by 5 bases and J by 6 bases, with 6 bases of the junction left unmatched. From germline, CDR1 is SEHNR and CDR2 FQNEAQ (reference sequence). CDR3 in amino acids: CASSLDRAAGELFF. In nucleotides, the CDR3 is TGTGCCAGCAGCCTAGACAGGGCGGCCGGGGAGCTGTTTTTT. Drawing the rest from reference TRBV7-9 and TRBJ2-2, the complete variable domain is DTGVSQNPRHKITKRGQNVTFRCDPISEHNRLYWYRQTLGQGPEFLTYFQNEAQLEKSRLLSDRFSAERPKGSFSTLEIQRTEQGDSAMYLCASSLDRAAGELFFGEGSRLTVL.

This clonotype was detected a few times. The chain links TRBV7-8 to TRBJ1-4, with D tentatively TRBD1 (6 bases). Deletions cut 8 bases from V and 3 bases from J, with 31 bases between. The CDR3 loop spans 20 amino acids. CDR1 is SGHVS, CDR2 FQNEAQ, per germline. CDR3 DNA sequence: TGTGCCAGCCGACTAGACGCTATTCGGCATCGGGGGCGTTCTAATGAAAAACTGTTTTTT. Its protein product is CASRLDAIRHRGRSNEKLFF.

This clonotype has only a few counts. This chain connects TRBV11-3 to TRBJ2-1; 9 bases agree with TRBD2. In germline, CDR1 is SGHNT, CDR2 YENEEA. The CDR3 covers 13 residues. The J segment lost 6 bases and the V segment lost 5 bases, leaving 2 bases of the junction unmatched. The CDR3 coding sequence is TGTGCCAGCAGCGGCGGGGGGGGCAATGAGCAGTTCTTC. Translation: CASSGGGGNEQFF.

This clonotype was observed many times. This chain joins TRBV7-8 and TRBJ2-4; unclear D gene. Deletions cut 6 bases from V and 0 bases from J, with 15 bases between. This CDR3 comprises 16 residues. CDR1 and CDR2 from the germline V gene are SGHVS and FQNEAQ. The CDR3 region is CASSYPDSLAKNIQYF. For the CDR3, the DNA is TGTGCCAGCAGTTATCCAGACTCCCTAGCCAAAAACATTCAGTACTTC.

This clonotype was seen a few times. The chain links TRBV7-9 to TRBJ2-5; 7 bases align to TRBD1. Germline trimming cut 2 bases from V and 2 bases from J; bases unmatched to any gene: 2. In germline, CDR1 is SEHNR, CDR2 FQNEAQ (reference sequence). The CDR3 runs to 14 residues. CDR3 residues: CASSLWDRQETQYF. The CDR3 region has the DNA TGTGCCAGCAGCTTATGGGACAGACAAGAGACCCAGTACTTC.

The genes are TRBV6-5 and TRBJ1-2; 7 bases are a match to TRBD1. Per germline, CDR1 MNHEY and CDR2 SVGAGI. V lost 6 bases, J lost 8 bases, and 6 bases stayed unmatched. The CDR3 is made up of 12 amino acids. The CDR3 spells CASRIGGKGYTF. The CDR3 bases are TGTGCCAGCAGGATAGGGGGCAAAGGCTACACCTTC.

The J gene is TRBJ2-5, the V gene TRBV5-1; D might be TRBD2 (5 bases). Trimming took 0 bases from V and 9 from J, leaving 9 bases between them. Germline CDR1 reads SGHRS; CDR2 reads YFSETQ. The CDR3 length is 12 residues. The CDR3 DNA sequence: TGCGCCAGCAGCTTGGGACCCGGGGCCCAGTACTTC. Protein: CASSLGPGAQYF.

The chain couples TRBV12-3 or TRBV12-4 to TRBJ2-2; TRBD2 matches at 8 bases. The ends lost 5 bases at V and 4 bases at J; junction bases unmatched: 12. The length of the CDR3 is 17 residues. The CDR3 sequence: CASSPTRRGGLTGELFF. The CDR3 DNA reads as TGTGCCAGCAGTCCGACTCGACGGGGGGGCCTCACCGGGGAGCTGTTTTTT.

This clonotype was seen only a few times. Here the CDR3 reads CASSQDSRELFF. The DNA of the CDR3 is TGCGCCAGCAGCCAAGATTCAAGGGAGCTGTTTTTT. This chain links TRBV4-3 with TRBJ2-2, with D uncertain. V was trimmed by 0 bases and J by 9 bases, leaving 5 bases between them. This CDR3 is 12 amino acids long. Germline loops: CDR1 LGHNA, CDR2 YSLEER.

V gene TRBV3-1 combines with J gene TRBJ1-5, with 7 bases lining up with TRBD1. CDR1 and CDR2 from the germline V gene are LGHDT and YNNKEL (reference sequence). The CDR3 is 15 residues long. V shed 5 bases, J shed 6 bases, and the junction held 10 bases outside the gene matches. The CDR3 region is CASSDTGEGGQPQHF. In nucleotides, the CDR3 is TGTGCCAGCAGCGATACAGGGGAGGGGGGTCAGCCCCAGCATTTT.

The chain recombines TRBV7-2 with TRBJ1-1, with a weak D call TRBD1 (5 bases). Trimming shortened V by 1 base and J by 1 base, and 7 bases separated the two germline ends. CDR3 length: 14 amino acids. The germline gives CDR1 SGHTA, CDR2 FQGNSA. CDR3 sequence (DNA): TGTGCCAGCAGCTTAGGGGGCCCGAACACTGAAGCTTTCTTT. This gives the protein CASSLGGPNTEAFF. Filled out from reference TRBV7-2 and TRBJ1-1, the complete variable domain reads GAGVSQSPSNKVTEKGKDVELRCDPISGHTALYWYRQSLGQGLEFLIYFQGNSAPDKSGLPSDRFSAERTGGSVSTLTIQRTQQEDSAVYLCASSLGGPNTEAFFGQGTRLTVV.